The next 28 T cell receptor beta chains were all read from a single sample in a study of blood T cell repertoires in COVID-19 (dated by TCRdb to 2020 to 2021). To prepare the library, the immunoSEQ multiplex PCR assay was applied. The table comes from immuneACCESS by way of TCRdb, which keeps in-frame sequences with V and J called. Part of the clones is missing from these tables; in studies checked, under half for an unresolved V gene and the rest for unknown reasons. The table for this sample lists about 36,000 clones; 90% of them were counted only once. The top ten clonotypes cover under 5% of the sample. Sequencing used peripheral blood. These receptor sequences come from a human donor in a cohort sampled during active COVID-19.

CDR3 bases: TGTGCCAGCAGCCAAGATATGGTGCTAGCGGGAGCTACTACCGAGCAGTACTTC. Protein sequence: CASSQDMVLAGATTEQYF. The gene calls are TRBV3-1 (or the pseudogene TRBV3-2) and TRBJ2-7; the match to TRBD2 covers 10 bases. The CDR3 loop spans 18 amino acids. J was trimmed by 6 bases and V by 0 bases; bases with no gene match: 14. The V gene's germline CDR1 is LGHDT and CDR2 YNNKEL (reference sequence).

The J gene is TRBJ2-5, the V gene TRBV11-2, with TRBD1 matching 7 bases. Trimming removed 1 base from V and 5 bases from J; junction bases left unmatched: 7. The germline gives CDR1 SGHAT, CDR2 FQNNGV. The CDR3 spans 15 residues. In DNA, the CDR3 is TGTGCCAGCAGCTTAGGACCGGGACAGAGGGAGACCCAGTACTTC. Encoded protein: CASSLGPGQRETQYF.

The V gene is TRBV7-2, the J gene TRBJ1-5, with 7 bases that match TRBD1. Trimming at V came to 1 base and at J to 1 base, leaving 1 base not matched to a gene. From germline, CDR1 is SGHTA and CDR2 FQGNSA. The CDR3 is 15 residues long. CDR3 protein: CASSLEGASNQPQHF. The CDR3 DNA reads TGTGCCAGCAGCTTAGAGGGGGCGAGCAATCAGCCCCAGCATTTT.

The chain has TRBV5-4 and TRBJ1-6, with 9 bases identical to TRBD1. After removal of 4 bases from V and 11 bases from J, the junction contained 10 bases not matched to a gene. CDR1 SGHNT and CDR2 YYREEE come from the germline V gene (reference sequence). This CDR3 region has 15 residues. CDR3 DNA sequence: TGTGCCAGCAGCCCCCCGGGACAGGGAAGTGCACCCCTCCACTTT. The encoded protein is CASSPPGQGSAPLHF. The whole variable domain, remainder taken from reference TRBV5-4 and TRBJ1-6, is ETGVTQSPTHLIKTRGQQVTLRCSSQSGHNTVSWYQQALGQGPQFIFQYYREEENGRGNFPPRFSGLQFPNYSSELNVNALELDDSALYLCASSPPGQGSAPLHFGNGTRLTVT.

This chain uses TRBV2 with TRBJ1-1, with a weak D call TRBD1 (5 bases). The CDR3 totals 14 residues. The V end lost 4 bases, the J end lost 5 bases, and 14 bases lay between the germline ends. CDR1 is SNHLY, CDR2 FYNNEI, per germline. The CDR3 DNA is TGTGCCAGCAGTGGATTACATGGGGGGACTGAAGCTTTCTTT. The encoded protein is CASSGLHGGTEAFF.

This chain uses TRBV10-1 with TRBJ1-2; 8 bases line up with TRBD1. This CDR3 is built from 13 residues. Germline V CDR1 and CDR2: WNHNN, SYGVQD (reference sequence). The J segment lost 11 bases and the V segment lost 6 bases, leaving 11 bases of the junction unmatched. In DNA, the CDR3 is TGCGCCAGCAGCCAGGACAGGGACCTTGATTACACCTTC. Translation gives CASSQDRDLDYTF.

This clone has just one count. The chain uses TRBV27 and TRBJ1-4; 8 bases agree with TRBD1. V trimming: 8 bases; J trimming: 7 bases; junction bases outside the gene matches: 12. Germline V CDR1 and CDR2: MNHEY, SMNVEV (reference sequence). This CDR3 comprises 15 residues. In DNA form, the CDR3 reads TGTGCCAGCGGACTCCAGGGGGCGATGGTTGAAAAACTGTTTTTT. Translating gives CASGLQGAMVEKLFF.

This chain uses TRBV10-1 with TRBJ2-1, with 9 bases aligning to TRBD2. J gave up 4 bases and V 2 bases, and 3 bases lay outside the gene matches. This CDR3 region has 15 residues. Germline loops: CDR1 WNHNN, CDR2 SYGVQD (reference sequence). The CDR3 sequence: CASSEGSGGYNEQFF. The CDR3 nucleotides read TGCGCCAGCAGTGAGGGTAGCGGGGGATACAATGAGCAGTTCTTC.

CDR3 nucleotide sequence: TGTGCCAGCAGCGCGGGACTAGTCCTAAATTACAATGAGCAGTTCTTC. Residues: CASSAGLVLNYNEQFF. The J gene is TRBJ2-1, the V gene TRBV2, with TRBD2 matching 8 bases. Germline lookup yields CDR1 SNHLY and CDR2 FYNNEI. This CDR3 has 16 amino acids. Trimming at V came to 6 bases and at J to 4 bases, leaving 11 bases not matched to a gene.

The chain employs TRBV7-9 and TRBJ1-4; maybe TRBD1 (5 bases). The CDR3 totals 15 residues. Germline CDR1 and CDR2: SEHNR and FQNEAQ (reference sequence). Trimming removed 8 bases from V and 0 bases from J, with 13 bases in between. CDR3 in amino acids: CASDRGGATNEKLFF. In DNA form, the CDR3 reads TGTGCCAGCGACCGGGGGGGTGCAACTAATGAAAAACTGTTTTTT. Looking up the rest from reference TRBV7-9 and TRBJ1-4 gives the full variable domain: DTGVSQNPRHKITKRGQNVTFRCDPISEHNRLYWYRQTLGQGPEFLTYFQNEAQLEKSRLLSDRFSAERPKGSFSTLEIQRTEQGDSAMYLCASDRGGATNEKLFFGSGTQLSVL.

V and J are TRBV18 and TRBJ1-1; D perhaps matches TRBD1 (5 bases). This CDR3 has 14 amino acids. V lost 6 bases and J lost 3, with 14 bases in between. The germline CDR1 and CDR2 sequences are KGHSH and LQKENI. CDR3: CASSPQGFDTEAFF. DNA of the CDR3: TGTGCCAGCTCGCCCCAGGGATTTGACACTGAAGCTTTCTTT. The full variable domain, rest sourced from reference TRBV18 and TRBJ1-1, is NAGVMQNPRHLVRRRGQEARLRCSPMKGHSHVYWYRQLPEEGLKFMVYLQKENIIDESGMPKERFSAEFPKEGPSILRIQQVVRGDSAAYFCASSPQGFDTEAFFGQGTRLTVV.

The genes are TRBV29-1 and TRBJ1-1; unclear D gene. Looked up from germline, CDR1 is SQVTM and CDR2 is ANQGSEA. The CDR3 sequence is 15 residues long. Trimming shortened V by 0 bases and J by 2 bases, and 13 bases separated the two germline ends. The CDR3 sequence: CSVEEVWAPNTEAFF. Written as DNA, the CDR3 is TGCAGCGTTGAAGAGGTGTGGGCCCCCAACACTGAAGCTTTCTTT.

The chain links TRBV28 to TRBJ1-2; D gene uncertain. This CDR3 contains 13 residues. Germline CDR1 MDHEN, CDR2 SYDVKM. V was trimmed by 2 bases and J by 2 bases, leaving 6 bases between them. The DNA for the CDR3 is TGTGCCAGCAGTTTAGCACAGAACTATGGCTACACCTTC. Protein product: CASSLAQNYGYTF.

J is TRBJ2-5 and V is TRBV15; D is uncertain. Trimming left V 0 bases short and J 4 bases short, with 6 bases between. In germline, CDR1 is LNHNV, CDR2 YYDKDF (reference sequence). The CDR3 contains 13 residues. Written as DNA, the CDR3 is TGTGCCACCAGCAGAGATTTTAGAGAGACCCAGTACTTC. It is translated as CATSRDFRETQYF.

This sequence joins TRBV5-1 and TRBJ2-3; 9 bases agree with TRBD1. The CDR3 is made up of 14 amino acids. Per germline, CDR1 SGHRS and CDR2 YFSETQ. J gave up 3 bases and V 7 bases, and 6 bases lay outside the gene matches. The CDR3 DNA follows: TGCGCCAGCGGCAGGACAGGGGAGACAGATACGCAGTATTTT. It yields the protein CASGRTGETDTQYF.

The V and J genes are TRBV5-6 and TRBJ2-5; maybe TRBD1 (6 bases). From germline, CDR1 is SGHDT and CDR2 YYEEEE. The V gene lost 0 bases and the J gene lost 6 bases, with 18 bases spanning the gap. The CDR3 spans 16 residues. This CDR3 is CASSLGLTGTGQTQYF. Written as DNA, the CDR3 is TGTGCCAGCAGCTTGGGGCTGACAGGCACGGGACAGACCCAGTACTTC. The entire variable domain, with the rest obtained from reference TRBV5-6 and TRBJ2-5, is as follows: DAGVTQSPTHLIKTRGQQVTLRCSPKSGHDTVSWYQQALGQGPQFIFQYYEEEERQRGNFPDRFSGHQFPNYSSELNVNALLLGDSALYLCASSLGLTGTGQTQYFGPGTRLLVL.

The CDR3 loop reads CASSQDRGSPLHF. The CDR3 region has the DNA TGCGCCAGCAGCCAGGACCGGGGTTCACCCCTCCACTTT. This chain uses TRBV4-1 with TRBJ1-6; D unresolved. The V gene lost 3 bases and the J gene lost 9 bases, with 9 bases spanning the gap. CDR1 and CDR2 (germline): MGHRA, YSYEKL. The CDR3 length is 13 residues.

The chain has TRBV7-2 and TRBJ2-1; 14 nucleotides line up with TRBD2. The CDR3 runs to 18 residues. In germline, CDR1 is SGHTA, CDR2 FQGNSA. J gave up 1 base and V 4 bases, and 6 bases lay outside the gene matches. CDR3 DNA: TGTGCCAGCAGCTCGACTAGCGGGAGGGCCTATTCCTACAATGAGCAGTTCTTC. Amino acid sequence: CASSSTSGRAYSYNEQFF.

The CDR3 protein is CASRGQGRSYEQYF. The CDR3 coding sequence is TGTGCCAGCAGGGGACAGGGTCGCTCCTACGAGCAGTACTTC. This chain links TRBV2 with TRBJ2-7, with 9 nucleotides matching TRBD1. The germline gives CDR1 SNHLY, CDR2 FYNNEI. V lost 6 bases and J lost 0; bases outside the gene matches: 3. The CDR3 totals 14 residues.

The chain combines TRBV5-1 with TRBJ2-3, with D uncertain. Germline V gives CDR1 SGHRS, CDR2 YFSETQ. Trimming took off 0 bases at V and 2 bases at J, with 10 bases between the two ends. The CDR3 length is 15 residues. The CDR3 DNA follows: TGCGCCAGCAGCTTGGTGGGCCAAGTCACAGATACGCAGTATTTT. Amino acid sequence: CASSLVGQVTDTQYF. The full variable domain, in which reference TRBV5-1 and TRBJ2-3 provide the parts outside the CDR3, is KAGVTQTPRYLIKTRGQQVTLSCSPISGHRSVSWYQQTPGQGLQFLFEYFSETQRNKGNFPGRFSGRQFSNSRSEMNVSTLELGDSALYLCASSLVGQVTDTQYFGPGTRLTVL.

The chain joins TRBV5-1 to TRBJ2-7, with 12 nucleotides matching TRBD1. CDR3 length: 17 residues. The germline CDR1 and CDR2 sequences are SGHRS and YFSETQ. V shed 0 bases, J shed 3 bases, and the junction held 7 bases outside the gene matches. This CDR3 reads CASSLAPGTGGSYEQYF. DNA of the CDR3: TGCGCCAGCAGCTTGGCCCCCGGGACAGGGGGCAGCTACGAGCAGTACTTC.

The V gene is TRBV3-1 (or the pseudogene TRBV3-2), the J gene TRBJ2-1; TRBD2 agrees at 9 bases. Germline V gene lookup returns CDR1 LGHDT and CDR2 YNNKEL (reference sequence). Trimming removed 3 bases from V and 4 bases from J; junction bases left unmatched: 10. This CDR3 is built from 17 residues. DNA of the CDR3: TGTGCCAGCAGCCAGAGCGCGAGACTAGCGGAATACAATGAGCAGTTCTTC. Translating gives CASSQSARLAEYNEQFF.

The chain links TRBV28 to TRBJ2-2; TRBD2 agrees at 10 bases. The CDR3 sequence is 17 residues long. Germline assignment: CDR1 MDHEN and CDR2 SYDVKM. V lost 8 bases and J lost 5; bases outside the gene matches: 14. The CDR3 coding sequence is TGTGCCAGCTCGGTAGCTGTAGCGGGAGGAAGGACCGGGGAGCTGTTTTTT. This translates into CASSVAVAGGRTGELFF.

The V gene is TRBV15, the J gene TRBJ2-7, with 10 bases identical to TRBD1. CDR1 is LNHNV, CDR2 YYDKDF, per germline (reference sequence). After removal of 0 bases from V and 3 bases from J, the junction contained 2 bases not matched to a gene. The length of the CDR3 is 15 residues. CDR3 in amino acids: CATSRDGTGVYEQYF. Written as DNA, the CDR3 is TGTGCCACCAGCAGAGACGGGACAGGGGTCTACGAGCAGTACTTC. The variable domain in full, completed from reference TRBV15 and TRBJ2-7, reads DAMVIQNPRYQVTQFGKPVTLSCSQTLNHNVMYWYQQKSSQAPKLLFHYYDKDFNNEADTPDNFQSRRPNTSFCFLDIRSPGLGDTAMYLCATSRDGTGVYEQYFGPGTRLTVT.

The chain recombines TRBV7-8 with TRBJ2-7; possibly TRBD2 for D (6 bases). V lost 7 bases to trimming and J lost 3 bases, with 25 bases between them. The V gene's germline CDR1 is SGHVS and CDR2 FQNEAQ. The CDR3 is 17 residues long. CDR3 amino acids: CASTPTGAGPSVYEQYF. The CDR3 DNA is TGTGCCAGCACCCCCACTGGGGCCGGCCCTAGCGTCTACGAGCAGTACTTC.

This chain joins TRBV7-8 and TRBJ2-1; 12 bases align to TRBD2. The CDR3 runs 17 residues. The V gene's germline CDR1 is SGHVS and CDR2 FQNEAQ. V lost 0 bases to trimming and J lost 5 bases; unmatched junction nucleotides: 5. The CDR3 protein is CASSLAGLAGIHNEQFF. The CDR3 nucleotides are TGTGCCAGCAGCTTAGCAGGACTAGCGGGAATCCACAATGAGCAGTTCTTC.

The chain recombines TRBV28 with TRBJ1-5; possible D gene TRBD1, 6 bases. The CDR3 covers 14 residues. Looked up from germline, CDR1 is MDHEN and CDR2 is SYDVKM. Trimming removed 3 bases at V and 6 bases at J, with 12 bases between. CDR3 DNA: TGTGCCAGCAGTTTCCCGAGGGGGATTCAGCCCCAGCATTTT. Encoded protein: CASSFPRGIQPQHF.

The chain employs TRBV27 and TRBJ2-3; 8 nucleotides agree with TRBD2. V gave up 6 bases and J gave up 4 bases; unmatched junction bases: 9. The germline gives CDR1 MNHEY, CDR2 SMNVEV (reference sequence). This CDR3 has 15 residues. In DNA, the CDR3 is TGTGCCAGCAGCATAGCGGGGTGGGGCCCAGATACGCAGTATTTT. Its protein product is CASSIAGWGPDTQYF.